This is a list of T cell receptor beta chains from one sample in a study of cytotoxic CD8 clonotypes in ibrutinib-treated CLL. The method was immunoSEQ multiplex PCR; TCRdb's version includes in-frame clones alone and lacks a portion of them. The repertoire includes over 14,000 clones, roughly 70% of them detected once, and 5.4% sits in the top ten. The sample here was PBMCs, taken before ibrutinib treatment. These receptors were taken from a human donor with chronic lymphocytic leukemia. Each CDR3 is given with its conserved first and last residue. The order of the fields is V gene, D gene, J gene, clone size, CDR3 protein, CDR3 DNA. A D gene is named only where the DNA matches it firmly. Size tells how often a clone was seen (once, few, many) or the class of an expanded clone, and some rows leave it out.

v_call: TRBV4-3; d_call: -; j_call: TRBJ1-5; clone_size: -; cdr3_aa: CASSQVGYSQPQHF; cdr3_nt: TGCGCCAGCAGCCAAGTTGGGTATAGTCAGCCCCAGCATTTT
v_call: TRBV7-8; d_call: TRBD2; j_call: TRBJ2-1; clone_size: -; cdr3_aa: CASSLAALAGYNEQFF; cdr3_nt: TGTGCCAGCAGCTTAGCGGCGCTAGCGGGGTACAATGAGCAGTTCTTC
v_call: TRBV19; d_call: -; j_call: TRBJ1-2; clone_size: -; cdr3_aa: CASFFSGFSSANYGYTF; cdr3_nt: TGTGCCAGTTTCTTCTCAGGGTTTTCAAGCGCTAACTATGGCTACACCTTC
v_call: TRBV9; d_call: TRBD1; j_call: TRBJ2-1; clone_size: -; cdr3_aa: CASSRQGSAGEQFF; cdr3_nt: TGTGCCAGCAGCAGACAGGGTTCCGCGGGTGAGCAGTTCTTC
v_call: TRBV28; d_call: TRBD1; j_call: TRBJ1-6; clone_size: -; cdr3_aa: CASSFWGDRANSPLHF; cdr3_nt: TGTGCCAGCAGTTTTTGGGGGGACAGGGCGAATTCACCCCTCCACTTT
v_call: TRBV9; d_call: -; j_call: TRBJ1-1; clone_size: once; cdr3_aa: CASSVWPELNTEAFF; cdr3_nt: TGTGCCAGCAGCGTCTGGCCGGAGTTGAACACTGAAGCTTTCTTT
v_call: TRBV7-2; d_call: TRBD2; j_call: TRBJ2-3; clone_size: -; cdr3_aa: CASSLGQRGWGDTQYF; cdr3_nt: TGTGCCAGCAGCTTAGGTCAGCGGGGATGGGGAGATACGCAGTATTTT
v_call: TRBV7-2; d_call: -; j_call: TRBJ2-2; clone_size: -; cdr3_aa: CASSYRDVGSGELFF; cdr3_nt: TGTGCCAGCAGCTACCGAGACGTGGGTTCCGGGGAGCTGTTTTTT
v_call: TRBV7-9; d_call: -; j_call: TRBJ2-1; clone_size: -; cdr3_aa: CASSQAGDPGDEQFF; cdr3_nt: TGTGCCAGCAGCCAAGCCGGGGACCCGGGAGACGAGCAGTTCTTC
v_call: TRBV18; d_call: -; j_call: TRBJ2-2; clone_size: few; cdr3_aa: CASSPTANTGELFF; cdr3_nt: TGTGCCAGCTCCCCAACCGCGAACACCGGGGAGCTGTTTTTT
v_call: TRBV2; d_call: -; j_call: TRBJ1-5; clone_size: -; cdr3_aa: CATQKGGRNQPQHF; cdr3_nt: TGTGCCACGCAAAAAGGGGGTAGGAATCAGCCCCAGCATTTT
v_call: TRBV7-9; d_call: -; j_call: TRBJ2-7; clone_size: -; cdr3_aa: CASSLGRAPYEQYF; cdr3_nt: TGTGCCAGCAGCTTAGGTAGGGCCCCGTACGAGCAGTACTTC
v_call: TRBV5-4; d_call: -; j_call: TRBJ2-3; clone_size: -; cdr3_aa: CASSDPTDTQYF; cdr3_nt: TGTGCCAGCAGCGACCCGACGGATACGCAGTATTTT
v_call: TRBV5-1; d_call: TRBD2; j_call: TRBJ2-5; clone_size: -; cdr3_aa: CASSTSGGTEQTQYF; cdr3_nt: TGCGCCAGCAGCACCAGCGGGGGGACTGAACAGACCCAGTACTTC
v_call: TRBV7-9; d_call: TRBD1; j_call: TRBJ2-2; clone_size: -; cdr3_aa: CASRPRGPAGELFF; cdr3_nt: TGTGCCAGCAGGCCCAGGGGGCCGGCCGGGGAGCTGTTTTTT
v_call: TRBV25-1; d_call: -; j_call: TRBJ1-3; clone_size: -; cdr3_aa: CASSRGSVDTIYF; cdr3_nt: TGTGCCAGCAGTCGGGGGTCGGTCGACACCATATATTTT
v_call: TRBV20-1; d_call: -; j_call: TRBJ1-4; clone_size: -; cdr3_aa: CSATDNEKLFF; cdr3_nt: TGCAGTGCTACAGACAATGAAAAACTGTTTTTT
v_call: TRBV25-1; d_call: -; j_call: TRBJ2-2; clone_size: -; cdr3_aa: CASSEGPLGPNTGELFF; cdr3_nt: TGTGCCAGCAGTGAAGGGCCGTTGGGTCCGAACACCGGGGAGCTGTTTTTT
v_call: TRBV4-1; d_call: TRBD2; j_call: TRBJ2-7; clone_size: -; cdr3_aa: CASSQGLAGGVGYEQYF; cdr3_nt: TGCGCCAGCAGCCAGGGACTAGCGGGGGGTGTTGGGTACGAGCAGTACTTC
v_call: TRBV7-2; d_call: -; j_call: TRBJ2-5; clone_size: -; cdr3_aa: CASSLNPGLGTQYF; cdr3_nt: TGTGCCAGCAGCTTAAACCCGGGGCTTGGGACCCAGTACTTC
v_call: TRBV4-3; d_call: TRBD1; j_call: TRBJ2-2; clone_size: -; cdr3_aa: CASSQVWGQGAPAGELFF; cdr3_nt: TGCGCCAGCAGCCAAGTTTGGGGACAGGGGGCCCCCGCCGGGGAGCTGTTTTTT
v_call: TRBV18; d_call: -; j_call: TRBJ1-5; clone_size: few; cdr3_aa: CASSPGDNQPQHF; cdr3_nt: TGTGCCAGCTCACCAGGGGACAATCAGCCCCAGCATTTT
v_call: TRBV4-2; d_call: -; j_call: TRBJ2-7; clone_size: -; cdr3_aa: CASSRQGYEQYF; cdr3_nt: TGTGCCAGCAGCCGCCAGGGCTACGAGCAGTACTTC